The next 26 T cell receptor beta chains were all read from a single sample in a study of shared clonotypes between healthy human individuals. Naive CD8 populations comprised CD45RO-negative cells positively selected for CCR7, excluding terminally differentiated effector memory CD45RA+ cells. Method: immunoSEQ multiplex PCR; TCRdb's copy keeps in-frame clones and lacks some. The data hold 2 million to 2.5 million clones, with 93% observed a single time. Sequenced sample: naive CD8+ T cells from PBMCs. These receptors came from a man younger than 30 in good health. Some clones in this sample may be carry-over from other donors' samples.

The chain has TRBV28 and TRBJ1-3, with D possibly being TRBD1 (5 bases). The CDR3 has 12 residues. Germline V gene data show CDR1 as MDHEN and CDR2 as SYDVKM. Trimming removed 5 bases at V and 5 bases at J, with 7 bases between. The CDR3, as DNA: TGTGCCAGCAGTCAGGGCAGAAACACCATATATTTT. This gives the protein CASSQGRNTIYF.

This clone has a single count. The V and J genes are TRBV2 and TRBJ2-7; D gene unclear. This CDR3 is built from 15 residues. Germline values: CDR1 SNHLY, CDR2 FYNNEI. V gave up 3 bases and J gave up 4 bases, with 16 bases separating them. The CDR3 sequence: CASSEVRSPRYEQYF. The CDR3 DNA follows: TGTGCCAGCAGTGAGGTTCGTAGCCCTAGGTACGAGCAGTACTTC.

The chain recombines TRBV9 with TRBJ1-2, with TRBD1 matching 10 bases. With 2 bases clipped from V and 4 bases from J, the junction kept 8 bases outside the gene matches. The CDR3 loop spans 16 amino acids. CDR1 is SGDLS and CDR2 is YYNGEE in the germline V gene. Here the CDR3 DNA reads TGTGCCAGCAGCGTGGGCGGGACAGGGGCAGGCTATGGCTACACCTTC. Protein product: CASSVGGTGAGYGYTF.

The chain is built from TRBV5-6 and TRBJ1-2, with 7 positions matching TRBD1. The CDR3 is made up of 16 amino acids. Losses at the gene ends were 5 bases for V and 0 bases for J; bases not matched to a gene: 10. Germline-derived CDR1 and CDR2 are SGHDT and YYEEEE. Here the CDR3 DNA reads TGTGCCAGCAGTATTTACCCCCAGGGGGCTAACTATGGCTACACCTTC. It specifies CASSIYPQGANYGYTF.

V is TRBV7-9 and J is TRBJ2-5, with D perhaps TRBD1 or TRBD2 (5 bases each). The CDR3 runs to 16 residues. Deletions cut 5 bases from V and 1 base from J, with 17 bases between. Germline V gene sequence: CDR1 SEHNR, CDR2 FQNEAQ (reference sequence). CDR3 bases: TGTGCCAGCAGCGGGGTTCGGGGCTCTTCCCAAGAGACCCAGTACTTC. Translating gives CASSGVRGSSQETQYF.

The genes are TRBV23-1 and TRBJ2-1, with 7 bases lining up with TRBD1. TRBV23-1 qualifies as an ORF whose function is uncertain. This CDR3 contains 14 residues. Trimming took 10 bases from V and 2 from J; bases not matched to a gene: 8. The CDR3 nucleotides are TGCGCCACCAAGCGGACAGGAGCCTACAATGAGCAGTTCTTC. Translating gives CATKRTGAYNEQFF.

The rearrangement joins TRBV6-5 to TRBJ1-1, with D perhaps matching TRBD1 (6 bases). The CDR3 totals 15 residues. V was cut by 2 bases and J by 5 bases, with 15 bases left in between. The germline gives CDR1 MNHEY, CDR2 SVGAGI. CDR3 DNA sequence: TGTGCCAGCAGTTACGGGGGGCGACAGATTACTGAAGCTTTCTTT. It is translated as CASSYGGRQITEAFF.

The chain is built from TRBV7-9 and TRBJ1-5; 11 positions agree with TRBD1. Germline V CDR1 and CDR2: SEHNR, FQNEAQ (reference sequence). The V gene end was trimmed by 5 bases and the J gene end by 2 bases; junction bases not matched to a gene: 2. The CDR3 extends over 15 amino acids. The CDR3 DNA is TGTGCCAGCAGCGGACAGGGGGCTGGCAATCAGCCCCAGCATTTT. Its translation: CASSGQGAGNQPQHF.

Worth noting for this clone: Within the sample, other DNA sequences also encode this same CDR3. The J gene is TRBJ2-5, the V gene TRBV5-6; a possible D gene is TRBD1 (5 bases). CDR1 is SGHDT and CDR2 is YYEEEE in the germline V gene. The CDR3 sequence is 14 residues long. V lost 2 bases to trimming and J lost 1 base, with 9 bases between them. The CDR3 DNA reads TGTGCCAGCAGCTTAGGGGCCGCCCAAGAGACCCAGTACTTC. This codes for CASSLGAAQETQYF.

J is TRBJ2-3 and V is TRBV12-5; no clear D. The CDR3 contains 16 residues. Germline loops: CDR1 LGHNT, CDR2 FRNRAP. V was cut by 4 bases and J by 0 bases, with 14 bases left in between. Written as DNA, the CDR3 is TGTGCTAGTGGTTACCTGTCGAGCTTTAGCACAGATACGCAGTATTTT. Protein: CASGYLSSFSTDTQYF.

Remarks on this clone: A single base separates this from a much larger clone, so it may be a read error. This rearrangement joins TRBV25-1 to TRBJ2-7; D is unclear. Trimming removed 4 bases at V and 3 bases at J, with 7 bases between. The CDR3 totals 12 residues. Germline CDR1 is MGHDK and CDR2 is SYGVNS. This CDR3 is CASSGQDYEQYF. In DNA, the CDR3 is TGTGCCAGCAGTGGGCAGGACTACGAGCAGTACTTC.

The V call is TRBV6-1, the J call TRBJ2-5; perhaps TRBD1 as D (5 bases). Germline CDR1 is MNHNS and CDR2 is SASEGT. V gave up 3 bases and J gave up 0 bases, with 8 bases separating them. The CDR3 is 14 amino acids. CDR3 DNA sequence: TGTGCCAGCAGTGACCGACAGTACCAAGAGACCCAGTACTTC. This translates into CASSDRQYQETQYF.

The chain recombines TRBV28 with TRBJ2-1, with a tentative D call TRBD2 (6 bases). The V gene's germline CDR1 is MDHEN and CDR2 SYDVKM. Trimming removed 6 bases from V and 2 bases from J, with 14 bases in between. The CDR3 has 15 amino acids. CDR3 in DNA: TGTGCCAGCAGCGCCATGGGCGGGGCCTACAATGAGCAGTTCTTC. It codes for CASSAMGGAYNEQFF.

The V gene is TRBV6-5, the J gene TRBJ2-1; TRBD1 matches 12 bases. V shed 2 bases and J 5 bases; nucleotides not matched to a gene: 4. CDR3 size: 16 residues. The germline gives CDR1 MNHEY, CDR2 SVGAGI. The CDR3 DNA reads TGTGCCAGCAGTTACCGGGGACAGGGGGCCCACAATGAGCAGTTCTTC. Its protein is CASSYRGQGAHNEQFF.

This clone turned up a few times. The chain recombines TRBV6-6 with TRBJ2-1, with D possibly matching TRBD2 (6 bases). Germline CDR1 reads MNHNY; CDR2 reads SVGAGI (reference sequence). The CDR3 loop spans 14 amino acids. Trimming pared 7 bases from V and 0 bases from J, leaving 10 bases between. CDR3 DNA sequence: TGTGCCAGCACCCAGGGAGGCTCCTACAATGAGCAGTTCTTC. The encoded protein is CASTQGGSYNEQFF.

This chain uses TRBV6-1 with TRBJ2-7; 9 positions match TRBD1. Trimming removed 6 bases from V and 1 base from J; junction bases left unmatched: 7. Germline CDR1 MNHNS, CDR2 SASEGT. This CDR3 comprises 15 residues. The CDR3 loop is CASRIGGTGSYEQYF. CDR3 in DNA: TGTGCCAGCAGGATAGGGGGGACAGGGTCCTACGAGCAGTACTTC.

The V and J genes are TRBV10-3 and TRBJ2-7; D possibly corresponds to TRBD1 (6 bases). Germline V gene lookup returns CDR1 ENHRY and CDR2 SYGVKD. This CDR3 comprises 15 residues. V lost 3 bases, J lost 3 bases, and 15 bases lay in between. The chain's CDR3 is CAISDLTGPGYEQYF. As DNA, the CDR3 is TGTGCCATCAGTGATCTTACAGGGCCCGGCTACGAGCAGTACTTC.

This clone appeared a single time. This sequence joins TRBV7-3 and TRBJ2-1; D possibly corresponds to TRBD1 (6 bases). The CDR3 covers 14 residues. Deletions cut 4 bases from V and 5 bases from J, with 12 bases between. Germline loops: CDR1 SGHTA, CDR2 FQGTGA. This chain's CDR3 is CASSSTHRDNEQFF. The CDR3 DNA is TGTGCCAGCAGCTCAACTCACAGGGACAATGAGCAGTTCTTC. Full variable domain (remainder filled in from reference TRBV7-3 and TRBJ2-1): GAGVSQTPSNKVTEKGKYVELRCDPISGHTALYWYRQSLGQGPEFLIYFQGTGAADDSGLPNDRFFAVRPEGSVSTLKIQRTERGDSAVYLCASSSTHRDNEQFFGPGTRLTVL.

V and J are TRBV7-9 and TRBJ2-7; 7 positions match TRBD2. V shed 4 bases, J shed 3 bases, and the junction held 9 bases outside the gene matches. The CDR3 totals 15 residues. Germline V lookup: CDR1 SEHNR, CDR2 FQNEAQ (reference sequence). The DNA of the CDR3 is TGTGCCAGCAGCTCGGGGAGGGGCGATCTCTACGAGCAGTACTTC. Protein product: CASSSGRGDLYEQYF.

V usage is TRBV9 and J usage is TRBJ1-1; perhaps TRBD1 as D (6 bases). The CDR3 extends over 14 amino acids. Germline CDR1 SGDLS, CDR2 YYNGEE. V shed 0 bases and J shed 5 bases, with 11 bases lying between them. The CDR3 DNA reads as TGTGCCAGCAGCGTAGCCAAGGGGGGGACTGAAGCTTTCTTT. It is translated as CASSVAKGGTEAFF.

V gene TRBV2 combines with J gene TRBJ2-7; 8 nucleotides align to TRBD2. The CDR3 extends over 15 amino acids. V lost 3 bases and J lost 3; bases outside the gene matches: 7. Germline V lookup: CDR1 SNHLY, CDR2 FYNNEI. The CDR3 spells CASSEASGQIYEQYF. In DNA form, the CDR3 reads TGTGCCAGCAGTGAGGCTAGCGGGCAGATCTACGAGCAGTACTTC.

In its sample, this clone was seen once. V is TRBV30 and J is TRBJ2-2; a weak D match, TRBD2 (5 bases). The CDR3 is made up of 11 amino acids. Germline V lookup: CDR1 GTSNPN, CDR2 SVGIG (reference sequence). Trimming removed 3 bases at V and 8 bases at J, with 7 bases between. CDR3 coding DNA: TGTGCCTGGAGCTCGGGAGGGGAGCTGTTTTTT. Its protein is CAWSSGGELFF. Looking up the rest from reference TRBV30 and TRBJ2-2 gives the full variable domain: SQTIHQWPATLVQPVGSPLSLECTVEGTSNPNLYWYRQAAGRGLQLLFYSVGIGQISSEVPQNLSASRPQDRQFILSSKKLLLSDSGFYLCAWSSGGELFFGEGSRLTVL.

The genes are TRBV5-4 and TRBJ2-1; TRBD2 might be the D (5 bases). In germline, CDR1 is SGHNT, CDR2 YYREEE (reference sequence). The CDR3 is made up of 16 amino acids. V lost 4 bases to trimming and J lost 10 bases, with 24 bases between them. The DNA of the CDR3 is TGTGCCAGCAGCAATCGCCTAGAATTTCATAGAGGGGAGCAGTTCTTC. Amino acids: CASSNRLEFHRGEQFF.

This clone occurred once. The chain is built from TRBV9 and TRBJ2-7; possibly TRBD1 for D (6 bases). This CDR3 contains 14 residues. V shed 2 bases and J shed 6 bases, with 15 bases lying between them. Germline V gene data show CDR1 as SGDLS and CDR2 as YYNGEE. CDR3 in amino acids: CASSVLLQGSEQYF. In DNA, the CDR3 is TGTGCCAGCAGCGTCCTCCTCCAGGGGAGCGAGCAGTACTTC. Supplemented by reference TRBV9 and TRBJ2-7, the full variable domain reads DSGVTQTPKHLITATGQRVTLRCSPRSGDLSVYWYQQSLDQGLQFLIQYYNGEERAKGNILERFSAQQFPDLHSELNLSSLELGDSALYFCASSVLLQGSEQYFGPGTRLTVT.

This chain joins TRBV5-4 and TRBJ1-2; 7 bases are a match to TRBD1. The length of the CDR3 is 16 residues. V was pared by 4 bases and J by 6 bases, with 15 bases of the junction left unmatched. CDR1 is SGHNT and CDR2 is YYREEE in the germline V gene (reference sequence). The CDR3 here is CASSPAYTGEVNGYTF. The CDR3, as DNA: TGTGCCAGCAGCCCAGCTTATACAGGGGAGGTCAATGGCTACACCTTC.

This chain joins TRBV13 and TRBJ2-7, with D perhaps matching TRBD1 (5 bases). V was trimmed by 4 bases and J by 6 bases, leaving 13 bases between them. The germline gives CDR1 PRHDT, CDR2 FYEKMQ (reference sequence). The length of the CDR3 is 13 residues. Written as DNA, the CDR3 is TGTGCCAGCAGCTGGGGCAAAACGGGCGAGCAGTACTTC. Amino acids: CASSWGKTGEQYF.